The 9 T cell receptor beta chains below come from one sample, sequenced in a study of identical twins. TCRdb passed the 5' RACE reads through MiXCR, listing each CDR3 protein once. The sample has some 1,600,000 distinct CDR3 sequences; less than 40% are singletons. What was sequenced was cord blood. The origin of the receptors is a newborn girl in good health.

This chain joins TRBV27 and TRBJ1-2; 7 positions agree with TRBD1. Germline V gene lookup returns CDR1 MNHEY and CDR2 SMNVEV (reference sequence). The CDR3 runs to 15 residues. V was clipped by 5 bases and J by 1 base; unmatched bases: 7. CDR3 DNA: TGTGCCAGCAGTCCTAGGGACAGCCTTAACTATGGCTACACCTTC. Encoded protein: CASSPRDSLNYGYTF.

V usage is TRBV27 and J usage is TRBJ2-5, with TRBD1 as a possible D gene (5 bases). Germline lookup yields CDR1 MNHEY and CDR2 SMNVEV (reference sequence). The CDR3 extends over 17 amino acids. The germline V and J ends were trimmed by 0 bases and 2 bases, with 16 bases remaining between them. The CDR3, as DNA: TGTGCCAGCAGTTTATCGAAAGGACCAGGGCTACAAGAGACCCAGTACTTC. It codes for CASSLSKGPGLQETQYF.

The chain employs TRBV25-1 and TRBJ2-5, with D possibly TRBD1 on 5 matching bases. This CDR3 spans 14 amino acids. V dropped 4 bases and J dropped 5 bases, with 14 bases sitting between them. CDR1 is MGHDK, CDR2 SYGVNS, per germline. The chain's CDR3 is CASSGSGSGETQYF. The CDR3 bases are TGTGCCAGCAGTGGTTCAGGGTCCGGCGAGACCCAGTACTTC.

V and J are TRBV28 and TRBJ1-1; TRBD1 matches 10 bases. Germline lookup yields CDR1 MDHEN and CDR2 SYDVKM. The CDR3 spans 15 residues. V dropped 9 bases and J dropped 3; count of bases not matched to a gene: 10. The DNA for the CDR3 is TGTGCCAGGAGAAGCCCGGGACAGGGGTACACTGAAGCTTTCTTT. Its protein is CARRSPGQGYTEAFF.

The chain links TRBV4-1 to TRBJ2-7, with D perhaps TRBD2 (6 bases). This CDR3 is 15 amino acids long. Deletions cut 2 bases from V and 6 bases from J, with 17 bases between. Germline loops: CDR1 MGHRA, CDR2 YSYEKL. CDR3 amino acids: CASSQFPGGAGEQYF. DNA for the CDR3: TGCGCCAGCAGCCAATTTCCCGGAGGGGCGGGCGAGCAGTACTTC.

This clonotype was detected only a few times. The chain has TRBV6-5 and TRBJ2-5; possibly TRBD1 for D (5 bases). Germline CDR1 and CDR2: MNHEY and SVGAGI. Trimming left V 0 bases short and J 5 bases short, with 13 bases between. The CDR3 consists of 15 residues. DNA of the CDR3: TGTGCCAGCAGTTACTCGAGGCAGGGTCGGGAGACCCAGTACTTC. Its translation: CASSYSRQGRETQYF.

This clonotype was counted many times. The chain employs TRBV21-1 and TRBJ2-1; the D segment call TRBD2 is taken from the table without a DNA check. TRBV21-1 is recorded as a pseudogene. This CDR3 region has 17 residues. CDR3 residues: CASSKASGASSYNEQFF. In DNA form, the CDR3 reads TGTGCCAGCAGCAAAGCGAGCGGGGCCAGCTCCTACAATGAGCAGTTCTTC.

This clonotype was seen many times. The chain couples TRBV29-1 to TRBJ2-1, with TRBD2 matching over 7 bases. Germline CDR1 SQVTM, CDR2 ANQGSEA. The junction had 5 bases not matched to a gene; V was cut back by 0 bases and J by 9 bases. CDR3 size: 13 residues. CDR3 in DNA: TGCAGCGTTGAAGACGGGGGGAAAGGTGAGCAGTTCTTC. This encodes CSVEDGGKGEQFF.

Points on this clonotype: One junction end does not reproduce the germline sequence, and a read error may be involved. The chain employs TRBV28 and TRBJ1-2; D is undetermined. Germline lookup yields CDR1 MDHEN and CDR2 SYDVKM. CDR3 length: 14 residues. CDR3 residues: CAGSSRSGDYGYTF. In nucleotides, the CDR3 is TGTGCCGGCAGCTCGAGGTCGGGCGACTATGGCTACACCTTC.